These T cell receptor beta chains were read from a single sample in a study of cytomegalovirus exposure and HLA in healthy donors. Assay used: immunoSEQ multiplex PCR; TCRdb lists only in-frame clones, some missing. Of 110,000 or so clones listed, 8.5% to 9% were seen once; the top ten hold 5% to 6.5%. Sequencing used PBMCs. These receptors all come from a woman aged 40-49 years in good health and CMV-seropositive. The CDR3 runs from the conserved cysteine through the conserved F or W. A D gene is named only where the DNA matches it firmly. The size of a clone is reported for some rows only, either as once, few or many, or as a class for expanded clones.

v_call	d_call	j_call	clone_size	cdr3_aa
TRBV11-2	.	TRBJ1-1	few	CASSLDSVPNTEAFF
TRBV7-6	TRBD2	TRBJ2-2	.	CASSSSGNTGELFF
TRBV4-1	TRBD1	TRBJ1-1	.	CASSRGQGNTEAFF
TRBV29-1	TRBD1	TRBJ1-6	.	CSHNKGAGGLSPLHF
TRBV6-5	.	TRBJ1-5	few	CASSKQGGSNQPQHF
TRBV27	.	TRBJ1-5	.	CASSWAGNQPQHF
TRBV5-1	.	TRBJ1-1	.	CASRPQGRTEAFF
TRBV30	.	TRBJ1-1	.	CAWNPGGLGEAFF
TRBV5-4	.	TRBJ2-7	.	CASSPPLSTDEQYF
TRBV19	.	TRBJ1-2	few	CASSIRGFGYGYTF
TRBV19	TRBD1	TRBJ1-2	few	CASSPDREWGYGYTF
TRBV7-9	TRBD1	TRBJ1-1	.	CASSWTGNTEAFF
TRBV19	.	TRBJ1-1	.	CASRTPNTEAFF
TRBV6-4	.	TRBJ2-3	.	CASSDLSGADTQYF
TRBV9	TRBD2	TRBJ2-2	few	CASSGVAGPGELFF
TRBV5-1	TRBD1	TRBJ2-7	few	CASSSDRGREQYF
TRBV5-1	.	TRBJ2-5	few	CASRFLTGEETQYF
TRBV4-1	.	TRBJ2-3	.	CASSRVTRGETQYF
TRBV7-9	.	TRBJ1-5	once	CASTNHPGPQHF
TRBV27	TRBD1	TRBJ2-7	few	CASRTGLLYEQYF
TRBV28	.	TRBJ2-1	few	CASIGDSFGNEQFF
TRBV29-1	.	TRBJ2-7	few	CSVVTEYYEQYF
TRBV28	.	TRBJ1-1	.	CASSFGRGPEAFF
TRBV9	.	TRBJ1-2	.	CASRGGGDLEKHNGYTF
TRBV15	.	TRBJ2-7	.	CATSRESESGYYYEQYF
TRBV6-6	.	TRBJ2-5	few	CASSYSRAGPEYF
TRBV5-4	TRBD1	TRBJ1-4	few	CASSSQGQNEKLFF
TRBV29-1	.	TRBJ1-2	few	CSVPTGGEGGYTF
TRBV27	TRBD1	TRBJ1-1	few	CASSIGTGMNTEAFF
TRBV2	.	TRBJ2-5	.	CASSLAETQYF
TRBV9	.	TRBJ2-3	few	CASSVLGAQADTQYF
TRBV5-6	TRBD1	TRBJ1-5	.	CASSPDRESQPQHF
TRBV9	TRBD1	TRBJ2-1	.	CASSAQGTTYNEQFF
TRBV5-1	.	TRBJ1-1	.	CASSLQDTTEAFF
TRBV5-1	.	TRBJ2-3	few	CASSLFSGGTDTQYF
TRBV5-1	.	TRBJ1-2	few	CARSLAGDYGYTF
TRBV10-3	TRBD1	TRBJ1-5	few	CAIRDRGLDQPQHF
TRBV6-5	.	TRBJ1-2	few	CASSYSSRGGYTF
TRBV5-5	.	TRBJ1-2	.	CASSLGVRTDLYGYTF
TRBV30	.	TRBJ1-4	many	CAWSVGRSNEKLFF
TRBV15	.	TRBJ2-7	.	CATSRDRGSYEQYF
TRBV4-1	.	TRBJ1-1	.	CASSLWGRNEAFF
TRBV18	.	TRBJ1-5	few	CASSPLRDSQPQHF
TRBV9	TRBD1	TRBJ1-2	few	CASSVFDRVGYTF
TRBV30	.	TRBJ2-1	few	CAWSVRGEQFF
TRBV6-1	.	TRBJ2-7	.	CASGLGQGQYEQYF